One and the same sample provided the 29 T cell receptor beta chains below, sequenced in a study of immune characterization of retroperitoneal liposarcoma. MiXCR, applied by TCRdb to the PCR reads, yields one record per CDR3 protein. The table lists 2,000 to 2,500 distinct CDR3 sequences, roughly 52% of them singletons. Sequenced input: tumor tissue. Every receptor here comes from a female donor with retroperitoneal liposarcoma.

This clonotype showed up just a few times. This chain joins TRBV12-3 or TRBV12-4 and TRBJ1-4; unclear D gene. V dropped 1 base and J dropped 4 bases, with 4 bases sitting between them. The CDR3 runs to 13 residues. CDR3: CASSLEGNEKLFF. The CDR3 DNA reads as TGTGCCAGCAGTTTAGAGGGTAATGAAAAACTGTTTTTT.

This clonotype was seen a few times. The chain joins TRBV12-3 or TRBV12-4 to TRBJ1-1; D remains ambiguous. This CDR3 region has 12 residues. Trimming cost V 8 bases and J 7 bases, with 14 bases left between them. For the CDR3, the DNA is TGTGCCAGCGGCCGTGGACCAAGTGAAGCTTTCTTT. Protein product: CASGRGPSEAFF.

This clonotype has a handful of counts. The rearrangement links TRBV12-3 or TRBV12-4 to TRBJ2-2; D is uncertain. The V end lost 6 bases, the J end lost 6 bases, and 5 bases lay between the germline ends. The CDR3 has 11 residues. The CDR3, as DNA: TGTGCCAGCAGCCTTCCCGGGGAGCTGTTTTTT. The encoded protein is CASSLPGELFF.

The genes are TRBV6-1 and TRBJ2-1, with 7 bases lining up with TRBD1. After removal of 5 bases from V and 1 base from J, the junction contained 14 bases not matched to a gene. The CDR3 sequence is 18 residues long. CDR1 and CDR2 from the germline V gene are MNHNS and SASEGT. This chain's CDR3 is CASSSLFRDSQSYNEQFF. The CDR3 region has the DNA TGTGCCAGCAGTTCACTCTTTAGGGACAGCCAATCCTACAATGAGCAGTTCTTC.

V and J are TRBV7-2 and TRBJ2-1; 7 positions agree with TRBD2. Looked up from germline, CDR1 is SGHTA and CDR2 is FQGNSA. The CDR3 spans 15 residues. V shed 2 bases, J shed 8 bases, and the junction held 9 bases outside the gene matches. The CDR3, as DNA: TGTGCCAGCAGCTTAATCTGGCGGGAGAGCGATGAGCAGTTCTTC. This translates into CASSLIWRESDEQFF. Looking up the rest from reference TRBV7-2 and TRBJ2-1 gives the full variable domain: GAGVSQSPSNKVTEKGKDVELRCDPISGHTALYWYRQSLGQGLEFLIYFQGNSAPDKSGLPSDRFSAERTGGSVSTLTIQRTQQEDSAVYLCASSLIWRESDEQFFGPGTRLTVL.

The chain employs TRBV12-3 or TRBV12-4 and TRBJ2-3; D ambiguous. Trimming left V 5 bases short and J 0 bases short, with 9 bases between. The CDR3 totals 14 residues. This CDR3 reads CASSISPSTDTQYF. The CDR3 region has the DNA TGTGCCAGCAGTATTAGTCCTAGCACAGATACGCAGTATTTT.

This clonotype has a handful of counts. The V call is TRBV12-3 or TRBV12-4, the J call TRBJ2-5; TRBD1 agrees at 7 bases. The J call may be faulty, since TRBJ2-7 better matches the DNA end. The CDR3 covers 13 residues. The CDR3 nucleotides read TGTGCCAGCAGTCGGGACAGAACCTACGAGCAGTACTTC. As protein: CASSRDRTYEQYF.

This chain uses TRBV7-2 with TRBJ2-1; 7 nucleotides align to TRBD2. The CDR3 consists of 14 residues. Germline V gene data show CDR1 as SGHTA and CDR2 as FQGNSA. J was trimmed by 10 bases and V by 3 bases; bases with no gene match: 9. The CDR3 is CASSFGTTNYEQFF. The DNA for the CDR3 is TGTGCCAGCAGCTTTGGGACTACAAACTACGAGCAGTTCTTC.

This clonotype was recorded a few times. The chain links TRBV6-5 to TRBJ1-4; D remains unclear. The V gene lost 5 bases and the J gene lost 5 bases, with 12 bases spanning the gap. Germline CDR1 MNHEY, CDR2 SVGAGI. CDR3 size: 14 residues. CDR3 sequence reads: CASSDYTENEKLFF. DNA for the CDR3: TGTGCCAGCAGTGACTATACCGAGAATGAAAAACTGTTTTTT.

V usage is TRBV11-2 and J usage is TRBJ2-1; no clear D. V lost 3 bases to trimming and J lost 10 bases, with 7 bases between them. This CDR3 contains 11 residues. Germline V gene sequence: CDR1 SGHAT, CDR2 FQNNGV. The CDR3 DNA follows: TGTGCCAGCAGCTTTACGTCAGAGCAGTTCTTC. This sequence encodes CASSFTSEQFF.

The J gene is TRBJ2-1, the V gene TRBV6-6; 8 positions agree with TRBD1. The J call may be in error: the DNA end matches TRBJ2-7 better. The germline gives CDR1 MNHNY, CDR2 SVGAGI (reference sequence). This CDR3 spans 16 amino acids. CDR3 in amino acids: CASSYSTGTGGGEQYF. CDR3 bases: TGTGCCAGCAGTTACTCCACCGGGACAGGAGGAGGCGAGCAGTACTTC.

This clonotype was seen more than once but under ten times. The J gene is TRBJ2-4, the V gene TRBV6-1; no reliable D call. The V gene's germline CDR1 is MNHNS and CDR2 SASEGT. Trimming took off 5 bases at V and 3 bases at J, with 14 bases between the two ends. This CDR3 is built from 15 residues. CDR3 in amino acids: CASSPLDRSKNIQYF. As DNA, the CDR3 is TGTGCCAGCAGTCCTCTGGATAGAAGCAAAAACATTCAGTACTTC.

This clonotype was counted a few times. This sequence joins TRBV6-1 and TRBJ2-4, with D perhaps matching TRBD2 (6 bases). The J call may be faulty, since TRBJ2-7 better matches the DNA end. The V gene's germline CDR1 is MNHNS and CDR2 SASEGT. This CDR3 comprises 14 residues. CDR3 nucleotides: TGTGCCAGCAGTGAAGGGGGGGTTTGGTACGAGCAGTACTTC. Translation gives CASSEGGVWYEQYF.

This chain connects TRBV6-5 to TRBJ2-5, with a possible D match to TRBD1 (6 bases). Gene TRBJ2-7 matches the end of the DNA better, so the J call may be wrong. Germline CDR1 and CDR2: MNHEY and SVGAGI. This CDR3 spans 13 amino acids. The CDR3 DNA reads TGTGCCAGCAGGTCCGGGACACGCTCCGAGCAGTACTTC. It codes for CASRSGTRSEQYF.

In regard to this clonotype: This sequence may be a read error, since a much larger clone differs from it by one base. The chain combines TRBV6-5 with TRBJ2-4, with 10 bases that match TRBD2. The CDR3 is 14 residues long. V lost 5 bases, J lost 13 bases, and 11 bases stayed unmatched. Per germline, CDR1 MNHEY and CDR2 SVGAGI. For the CDR3, the DNA is TGTGCCAGCAGTAAAAATCTAGCGGGAGATGAGCAGTACTTC. Its translation is CASSKNLAGDEQYF.

V is TRBV6-1 and J is TRBJ2-1; TRBD2 matches at 11 bases. CDR3 length: 15 amino acids. From germline, CDR1 is MNHNS and CDR2 SASEGT. With 6 bases clipped from V and 4 bases from J, the junction kept 5 bases outside the gene matches. CDR3 residues: CASSVAGGLYNEQFF. CDR3 bases: TGTGCCAGCAGCGTAGCGGGAGGGCTTTACAATGAGCAGTTCTTC.

V gene TRBV6-6 combines with J gene TRBJ2-1; 8 nucleotides line up with TRBD1. The J call may be incorrect, as the DNA end agrees better with TRBJ2-5. This CDR3 is 13 amino acids long. Germline V CDR1 and CDR2: MNHNY, SVGAGI (reference sequence). In DNA, the CDR3 is TGTGCCAGCAGTTACCCAGGGGGCGAGACCCAGTACTTC. It is translated as CASSYPGGETQYF.

A few counts support this clonotype. The rearrangement uses TRBV6-1 and TRBJ2-2; D might be TRBD2 (6 bases). CDR3 length: 14 amino acids. Germline V gives CDR1 MNHNS, CDR2 SASEGT. Trimming left V 3 bases short and J 5 bases short, with 10 bases between. CDR3 region: CASSDRLVTGELFF. The CDR3 DNA sequence: TGTGCCAGCAGTGACCGACTAGTGACCGGGGAGCTGTTTTTT.

This clonotype came up a few times. This chain connects TRBV6-6 to TRBJ2-5; D remains unclear. With 2 bases removed from V and 5 bases from J, the gap between germline ends came to 12 bases. The CDR3 loop spans 14 amino acids. Germline V gene sequence: CDR1 MNHNY, CDR2 SVGAGI (reference sequence). The CDR3 DNA reads as TGTGCCAGCAGTTACCTCCGGGCCGTCGAGACCCAGTACTTC. It is translated as CASSYLRAVETQYF.

This clonotype was observed a few times. The V gene is TRBV6-1, the J gene TRBJ1-1; TRBD1 is a possible D gene (6 bases). Germline V gene sequence: CDR1 MNHNS, CDR2 SASEGT. CDR3 length: 14 amino acids. V shed 9 bases and J shed 4 bases, with 18 bases lying between them. The CDR3 DNA is TGTGCCAGTTTGATACAGGGCGGCGGCACTGAAGCTTTCTTT. Translated, it gives CASLIQGGGTEAFF.

The chain recombines TRBV6-1 with TRBJ2-2, with TRBD1 matching 9 bases. This CDR3 region has 13 residues. The ends lost 11 bases at V and 1 base at J; junction bases unmatched: 2. The germline gives CDR1 MNHNS, CDR2 SASEGT. The CDR3 DNA reads as TGTGCCGGACAGGGGCGGAACACCGGGGAGCTGTTTTTT. It specifies CAGQGRNTGELFF.

This clonotype was seen only a few times. CDR3 protein: CASSFSGRRNEQYF. For the CDR3, the DNA is TGTGCCAGCAGTTTCTCCGGGAGAAGGAACGAGCAGTACTTC. V is TRBV12-3 or TRBV12-4 and J is TRBJ2-1; tentatively, D is TRBD2 (6 bases). The end of the DNA aligns better with TRBJ2-7, so the J call may be wrong. The CDR3 is made up of 14 amino acids.

CDR3 DNA: TGTGCCAGCAGCAACTCGGAGGCCACAGATACGCAGTATTTT. Translating gives CASSNSEATDTQYF. The chain uses TRBV6-6 and TRBJ2-3, with D perhaps TRBD2 (5 bases). The CDR3 has 14 residues. Per germline, CDR1 MNHNY and CDR2 SVGAGI (reference sequence). Trimming took off 6 bases at V and 2 bases at J, with 12 bases between the two ends.

The chain employs TRBV12-3 or TRBV12-4 and TRBJ1-2; 10 bases align to TRBD1. The CDR3 has 14 amino acids. The V and J ends lost 6 bases and 8 bases, in that order; junction bases with no gene match: 9. The CDR3: CASSTRTGGGGYTF. DNA for the CDR3: TGTGCCAGCAGCACCCGGACAGGGGGAGGCGGCTACACCTTC.

The chain has TRBV6-1 and TRBJ2-1, with 12 bases matching TRBD2. V lost 2 bases and J lost 5; bases outside the gene matches: 7. From germline, CDR1 is MNHNS and CDR2 SASEGT. The CDR3 length is 17 residues. CDR3 in amino acids: CASSETPLAGGNNEQFF. Here the CDR3 DNA reads TGTGCCAGCAGTGAAACCCCACTAGCGGGGGGAAACAATGAGCAGTTCTTC.

With respect to this clonotype: Sequence at one end of the junction differs from germline and may be a read error. This chain links TRBV6-1 with TRBJ2-1; weak D call: TRBD1 (6 bases). The J call may be faulty, since TRBJ2-7 better matches the DNA end. Germline-derived CDR1 and CDR2 are MNHNS and SASEGT. This CDR3 is built from 16 residues. The CDR3 DNA reads TGTGCCAGCACTGAAGGGTTCGGGGACACGTCCTACGAGCAGTACTTC. It translates to CASTEGFGDTSYEQYF.

CDR3 sequence (DNA): TGTGCCAGCAGTTACCGAGATCAATACGAGCAGTTCTTC. Its translation is CASSYRDQYEQFF. The rearrangement links TRBV6-1 to TRBJ2-1; no firm D call. With 5 bases removed from V and 10 bases from J, the gap between germline ends came to 15 bases. Germline values: CDR1 MNHNS, CDR2 SASEGT. This CDR3 region has 13 residues.

This clonotype was seen only once. This rearrangement joins TRBV6-8 to TRBJ2-6; TRBD1 agrees at 8 bases. Per germline, CDR1 MNHGY and CDR2 SAAAGT. The CDR3 is made up of 14 amino acids. The junction had 0 bases not matched to a gene; V was cut back by 6 bases and J by 2 bases. The CDR3 is CASRDRAGANVLTF. The CDR3 DNA reads as TGTGCCAGCAGGGACAGGGCTGGGGCCAACGTCCTGACTTTC.

The chain has TRBV11-3 and TRBJ2-5; 7 bases agree with TRBD2. CDR1 SGHNT and CDR2 YENEEA come from the germline V gene. The CDR3 sequence is 17 residues long. Losses at the gene ends were 5 bases for V and 3 bases for J; bases not matched to a gene: 15. The CDR3 coding sequence is TGTGCCAGCAGCCACCTCAACCGGTGGCTAGCGGAAGAGACCCAGTACTTC. It encodes CASSHLNRWLAEETQYF.